The next 20 T cell receptor beta chains were all read from a single sample in a study of T cell responses to AZD1222 COVID-19 vaccine. The method was immunoSEQ multiplex PCR; TCRdb's version includes in-frame clones alone and lacks a portion of them. Among around 150,000 clones listed, around 92% were seen once. The sample in question was peripheral blood, obtained 28 days after the second AZD1222 dose. The receptors come from an adult who received the AZD1222 COVID-19 vaccine.

The rearrangement links TRBV18 to TRBJ2-1; possibly TRBD2 for D (5 bases). The germline V gene has CDR1 KGHSH and CDR2 LQKENI. This CDR3 region has 14 residues. V was clipped by 2 bases and J by 9 bases, with 14 bases between them. The CDR3 is CASSPGATLGEQFF. CDR3 DNA sequence: TGTGCCAGCTCACCAGGCGCAACACTAGGTGAGCAGTTCTTC.

V usage is TRBV18 and J usage is TRBJ1-2; D is uncertain. The CDR3 is 17 amino acids. Germline V gene sequence: CDR1 KGHSH, CDR2 LQKENI. V lost 0 bases, J lost 4 bases, and 18 bases lay in between. Written as DNA, the CDR3 is TGTGCCAGCTCACCACCGACGGGCGCGCGACCTGGCTATGGCTACACCTTC. It codes for CASSPPTGARPGYGYTF.

This sequence joins TRBV5-4 and TRBJ2-2; a weak D match, TRBD1 (7 bases). V lost 5 bases and J lost 4, with 15 bases in between. The germline V gene encodes CDR1 SGHNT and CDR2 YYREEE (reference sequence). CDR3 size: 15 residues. CDR3 loop: CASSHAGQRTGELFF. The CDR3 DNA reads as TGTGCCAGCAGTCACGCGGGACAGCGCACCGGGGAGCTGTTTTTT.

The chain couples TRBV6-5 to TRBJ1-5; 7 nucleotides align to TRBD1. The CDR3 consists of 14 residues. J was trimmed by 1 base and V by 6 bases; bases with no gene match: 3. From germline, CDR1 is MNHEY and CDR2 SVGAGI. The CDR3 DNA follows: TGTGCCAGCAGGGTGGGACAGAGCAATCAGCCCCAGCATTTT. Its protein product is CASRVGQSNQPQHF.

This rearrangement joins TRBV7-8 to TRBJ1-2; 8 nucleotides agree with TRBD1. The CDR3 is 15 amino acids. Germline CDR1 is SGHVS and CDR2 is FQNEAQ. Unmatched junction bases numbered 13, after V lost 7 bases and J lost 6 bases. The CDR3 region is CASTQGDRGVDGYTF. CDR3 bases: TGTGCCAGCACTCAGGGCGACAGGGGAGTCGATGGCTACACCTTC.

The rearrangement joins TRBV19 to TRBJ2-5, with D possibly being TRBD1 (5 bases). The CDR3 totals 14 residues. The germline V and J ends were trimmed by 4 bases and 1 base, with 10 bases remaining between them. Germline V gene data show CDR1 as LNHDA and CDR2 as SQIVND (reference sequence). The CDR3 reads CASSTTGTQETQYF. The CDR3 region has the DNA TGTGCCAGTAGTACAACAGGTACCCAAGAGACCCAGTACTTC.

This clone appeared a single time. The genes are TRBV27 and TRBJ1-3; 8 bases fit TRBD1. The germline V gene encodes CDR1 MNHEY and CDR2 SMNVEV (reference sequence). The CDR3 loop spans 15 amino acids. J was trimmed by 2 bases and V by 6 bases; bases with no gene match: 6. Here the CDR3 DNA reads TGTGCCAGCAGAGGACAGGGAACCCCTGGAAACACCATATATTTT. It translates to CASRGQGTPGNTIYF.

The chain joins TRBV5-4 to TRBJ1-6; D not resolved. This CDR3 is 14 amino acids long. Germline CDR1 SGHNT, CDR2 YYREEE (reference sequence). Trimming took 4 bases from V and 4 from J, leaving 9 bases between them. The DNA for the CDR3 is TGTGCCAGCAGCGAGATGGGATATAATTCACCCCTCCACTTT. Encoded protein: CASSEMGYNSPLHF.

The chain couples TRBV29-1 to TRBJ2-3; D perhaps matches TRBD2 (6 bases). CDR1 and CDR2 from the germline V gene are SQVTM and ANQGSEA. The CDR3 totals 13 residues. V dropped 6 bases and J dropped 2 bases, with 12 bases sitting between them. The CDR3 region is CSVVRDSTDTQYF. The CDR3 DNA follows: TGCAGCGTGGTTCGGGACTCCACAGATACGCAGTATTTT.

The chain employs TRBV6-5 and TRBJ2-7; TRBD1 matches at 11 bases. The CDR3 loop spans 16 amino acids. The germline V gene encodes CDR1 MNHEY and CDR2 SVGAGI. V gave up 0 bases and J gave up 3 bases; unmatched junction bases: 4. CDR3 sequence: CASSYSPGTGGYEQYF. The CDR3 DNA follows: TGTGCCAGCAGTTACTCTCCCGGGACAGGGGGCTACGAGCAGTACTTC.

This clone was recorded once. The V gene is TRBV2, the J gene TRBJ2-7; tentative D call: TRBD1 (5 bases). V was pared by 4 bases and J by 2 bases, with 18 bases between. The CDR3 length is 16 residues. In germline, CDR1 is SNHLY, CDR2 FYNNEI. The CDR3 DNA reads as TGTGCCAGCAGTGTTTTGTTCAGGGTAATCCCCTACGAGCAGTACTTC. It encodes CASSVLFRVIPYEQYF. Complete variable domain (other parts from reference TRBV2 and TRBJ2-7): EPEVTQTPSHQVTQMGQEVILRCVPISNHLYFYWYRQILGQKVEFLVSFYNNEISEKSEIFDDQFSVERPDGSNFTLKIRSTKLEDSAMYFCASSVLFRVIPYEQYFGPGTRLTVT.

The chain recombines TRBV15 with TRBJ1-6; no firm D call. Per the germline V gene, CDR1 is LNHNV and CDR2 is YYDKDF (reference sequence). The CDR3 totals 13 residues. V dropped 6 bases and J dropped 9 bases, with 12 bases sitting between them. The CDR3 region has the DNA TGTGCCACCAGTGTTGGAGTTAGTTCACCCCTCCACTTT. Protein: CATSVGVSSPLHF.

The chain has TRBV10-3 and TRBJ1-5; no clear D gene. Trimming stripped 4 bases from V and 0 bases from J, with 10 bases between. The CDR3 loop spans 15 amino acids. Germline-derived CDR1 and CDR2 are ENHRY and SYGVKD. This CDR3 is CAISAGRYSNQPQHF. CDR3 in DNA: TGTGCCATCAGTGCGGGGAGATATAGCAATCAGCCCCAGCATTTT.

This clone was picked up a small number of times. J is TRBJ1-2 and V is TRBV19; D is possibly TRBD1 (5 bases). V was pared by 7 bases and J by 3 bases, with 18 bases between. Germline values: CDR1 LNHDA, CDR2 SQIVND (reference sequence). This CDR3 comprises 15 residues. The chain's CDR3 is CASILQQGRDYGYTF. CDR3 coding DNA: TGTGCCAGTATTCTACAGCAGGGCAGGGACTATGGCTACACCTTC. The full variable domain, rest sourced from reference TRBV19 and TRBJ1-2, is DGGITQSPKYLFRKEGQNVTLSCEQNLNHDAMYWYRQDPGQGLRLIYYSQIVNDFQKGDIAEGYSVSREKKESFPLTVTSAQKNPTAFYLCASILQQGRDYGYTFGSGTRLTVV.

The V and J genes are TRBV7-8 and TRBJ2-2, with unresolved D. CDR1 is SGHVS and CDR2 is FQNEAQ in the germline V gene. Trimming removed 5 bases at V and 4 bases at J, with 8 bases between. The CDR3 runs 13 residues. The CDR3 reads CASSRGFTGELFF. The CDR3 DNA reads as TGTGCCAGCAGCCGCGGATTCACCGGGGAGCTGTTTTTT.

The chain is built from TRBV4-1 and TRBJ2-1; D is possibly TRBD2 (7 bases). V lost 1 base and J 9 bases, leaving 16 bases between the germline ends. Looked up from germline, CDR1 is MGHRA and CDR2 is YSYEKL. This CDR3 is 15 amino acids long. The CDR3 DNA sequence: TGCGCCAGCAGCCAAGTAAAGGGGGGGGGTACTGAGCAGTTCTTC. This translates into CASSQVKGGGTEQFF.

The V and J genes are TRBV5-8 and TRBJ1-6; weak D call: TRBD1 (5 bases). The V gene's germline CDR1 is SGHTS and CDR2 YDEGEE. The CDR3 is 15 amino acids. V gave up 0 bases and J gave up 8 bases, with 12 bases separating them. This CDR3 reads CASSLGGLWYSPLHF. CDR3 in DNA: TGTGCCAGCAGCTTGGGGGGACTTTGGTATTCACCCCTCCACTTT. The full variable domain, completed using reference TRBV5-8 and TRBJ1-6, is EAGVTQSPTHLIKTRGQQATLRCSPISGHTSVYWYQQALGLGLQFLLWYDEGEERNRGNFPPRFSGRQFPNYSSELNVNALELEDSALYLCASSLGGLWYSPLHFGNGTRLTVT.

This clone is a singleton in its sample. The genes are TRBV2 and TRBJ1-2, with D perhaps TRBD1 (5 bases). V gave up 6 bases and J gave up 10 bases, with 21 bases separating them. CDR1 is SNHLY and CDR2 is FYNNEI in the germline V gene. The CDR3 covers 14 residues. CDR3 nucleotide sequence: TGTGCCAGCAGCGTCCAGGGAAACCAAGCCGACTACACCTTC. It translates to CASSVQGNQADYTF.

The chain joins TRBV27 to TRBJ1-5; D gene unclear. Trimming removed 5 bases from V and 0 bases from J, with 17 bases in between. The germline V gene has CDR1 MNHEY and CDR2 SMNVEV (reference sequence). The length of the CDR3 is 17 residues. The CDR3 sequence: CASSPWGETYSNQPQHF. In DNA form, the CDR3 reads TGTGCCAGCAGTCCATGGGGAGAAACCTATAGCAATCAGCCCCAGCATTTT.

The chain carries TRBV25-1 and TRBJ1-1; a possible D gene is TRBD1 (6 bases). Germline CDR1 and CDR2: MGHDK and SYGVNS. This CDR3 has 13 residues. Trimming stripped 2 bases from V and 7 bases from J, with 11 bases between. The CDR3, as DNA: TGTGCCAGCAGTGAACAGGGCAGGGGTGAAGCTTTCTTT. As protein: CASSEQGRGEAFF. Together with reference TRBV25-1 and TRBJ1-1, the CDR3 gives the full variable domain: EADIYQTPRYLVIGTGKKITLECSQTMGHDKMYWYQQDPGMELHLIHYSYGVNSTEKGDLSSESTVSRIRTEHFPLTLESARPSHTSQYLCASSEQGRGEAFFGQGTRLTVV.